A selection of T cell receptor beta chains follows, all from one sample in a study of Ad26.COV2.S vaccination and SARS-CoV-2 variants. Sequencing used immunoSEQ multiplex PCR; TCRdb keeps in-frame clones, though not all of them. The sample consists of hundreds of thousands of clones, roughly 86% of them appearing once. The source material was peripheral blood, sampled in a trial of Ad26.COV2.S vaccine versus placebo. The receptors come from a person aged 18-60 years who received the Ad26.COV2.S COVID-19 vaccine or a placebo. CDR3s include the opening cysteine and the closing phenylalanine or tryptophan. The order of the fields is V gene, J gene, D gene, clone size, CDR3 DNA, CDR3 protein. The D gene is left open where the match is weak. Clone sizes are given selectively: once, few, many, or a class where the clone is expanded.

>TRBV5-1|TRBJ2-1|.|.
TGCGCCAGCAGTTGGGACCCGGGGGTCCAATACAATGAGCAGTTCTTC
CASSWDPGVQYNEQFF
>TRBV25-1|TRBJ2-5|.|once
TGTGCCAGCAGCTCAGGGTTCGCCCAAGAGACCCAGTACTTC
CASSSGFAQETQYF
>TRBV6-2/TRBV6-3|TRBJ1-1|.|.
TGTGCCAGCAGTTATATGGGCCGGGGGGCCCCTGAAGCTTTCTTT
CASSYMGRGAPEAFF
>TRBV5-1|TRBJ2-7|.|.
TGCGCCAGCAGCTTGGAGCGGCGGACTACGACCTACGAGCAGTACTTC
CASSLERRTTTYEQYF
>TRBV6-1|TRBJ2-7|TRBD2|.
TGTGCCAGCAGTGAAGCGGGACTAGCGGGCCGCTACGAGCAGTACTTC
CASSEAGLAGRYEQYF
>TRBV20-1|TRBJ1-1|.|.
TGCAGTGCTCGTGAACATGCTGAAGCTTTCTTT
CSAREHAEAFF
>TRBV9|TRBJ2-2|TRBD1|.
TGTGCCAGCAGTCGGGGGGACAGGGTTACCGGGGAGCTGTTTTTT
CASSRGDRVTGELFF
>TRBV6-5|TRBJ2-7|.|.
TGTGCCAGCACGGGGGCCTACGAGCAGTACTTC
CASTGAYEQYF
>TRBV18|TRBJ2-7|TRBD2|.
TGTGCCAGCTCACCCGGACTAGCCGCTAGCGAGCAGTACTTC
CASSPGLAASEQYF
>TRBV10-3|TRBJ2-1|.|.
TGTGCCATCAGTGTCGCGGGTCCCTACAATGAGCAGTTCTTC
CAISVAGPYNEQFF
>TRBV6-5|TRBJ2-6|.|.
TGTGCCAGCAAAGAGGGGTCCACTGGGGCCAACGTCCTGACTTTC
CASKEGSTGANVLTF
>TRBV2|TRBJ1-5|.|.
TGTGCCAGCAGCCCCCCCCAGAATAGCAATCAGCCCCAGCATTTT
CASSPPQNSNQPQHF
>TRBV24-1|TRBJ1-6|.|.
TGTGCCACCAGTGACCGAGGACGTAAAAATTCACCCCTCCACTTT
CATSDRGRKNSPLHF
>TRBV9|TRBJ2-1|.|.
TGTGCCAGCAGCATAGGGGCTAGCAGTTACAATGAGCAGTTCTTC
CASSIGASSYNEQFF
>TRBV7-2|TRBJ2-2|TRBD1|.
TGTGCCAGCAGCTGGGCCGGGACAGGGCTTACCGGGGAGCTGTTTTTT
CASSWAGTGLTGELFF
>TRBV4-3|TRBJ1-2|.|.
TGCGCCAGCAGCCAAGATCTGCAGGGGCCCTACTATGGCTACACCTTC
CASSQDLQGPYYGYTF
>TRBV28|TRBJ1-5|TRBD1|medium-sized
TGTGCCAGCAGTTTCTTTACCGGGACAGGCGAAGGGCCCCAGCATTTT
CASSFFTGTGEGPQHF
>TRBV5-1|TRBJ1-2|.|once
TGCGCCAGCAGTCTCGGACAGACCTTATATGGCTACACCTTC
CASSLGQTLYGYTF
>TRBV6-6|TRBJ1-1|.|.
TGTGCCAGCAGTGACCGAACAGGGATGAACACTGAAGCTTTCTTT
CASSDRTGMNTEAFF
>TRBV12-5|TRBJ2-3|.|.
TGTGCTAGTGGTTTCTTGCCGCCGACCCGTAACACAGATACGCAGTATTTT
CASGFLPPTRNTDTQYF
>TRBV7-2|TRBJ1-1|.|.
TGTGCCAGCAGCCCACGGCCCACCTTGAACACTGAAGCTTTCTTT
CASSPRPTLNTEAFF
>TRBV7-2|TRBJ1-2|.|.
TGTGCCAGCAGCTCCTATTTGGAAGCCTATGGCTACACCTTC
CASSSYLEAYGYTF
>TRBV2|TRBJ1-1|.|.
TGTGCCAGCAGTCCTTCGACAGTTGCGAACACTGAAGCTTTCTTT
CASSPSTVANTEAFF
>TRBV7-2|TRBJ1-5|.|.
TGTGCCAGCAGCTTACAGGGGAGCGGCAATCAGCCCCAGCATTTT
CASSLQGSGNQPQHF
>TRBV4-3|TRBJ2-2|TRBD2|.
TGCGCCAGCAGCCAAGGAGTTGGAAAGCGGGGGGCCTTCACCGGGGAGCTGTTTTTT
CASSQGVGKRGAFTGELFF
>TRBV19|TRBJ2-7|TRBD1|.
TGTGCCAGTTCCGGGACAGCGTCCTACGAGCAGTACTTC
CASSGTASYEQYF
>TRBV30|TRBJ2-7|TRBD1|.
TGTGCCTGGTGGGACAGAGCCTCCTACGAGCAGTACTTC
CAWWDRASYEQYF
>TRBV21-1|TRBJ1-3|.|.
TGTGCCAGCGCGCGGTTCCACCCCAGGGCTGGAAACACCATATATTTT
CASARFHPRAGNTIYF
>TRBV19|TRBJ2-5|TRBD2|.
TGTGCCAGTAGTACTAGCGGGAGGGCCAGACAAGAGACCCAGTACTTC
CASSTSGRARQETQYF
>TRBV5-8|TRBJ1-5|.|once
TGTGCCAGCAGCTTACAGGAAGGCCAGCCCCAGCATTTT
CASSLQEGQPQHF
>TRBV19|TRBJ2-3|TRBD1|.
TGTGCCAGTAGTGACACGGGACAGGGGACTAGCACAGATACGCAGTATTTT
CASSDTGQGTSTDTQYF
>TRBV7-2|TRBJ2-7|TRBD1|.
TGTGCCAGCAGCACGCAGGGGGCGCGCAAGCAGTACTTC
CASSTQGARKQYF
>TRBV4-2|TRBJ2-1|TRBD2|.
TGTGCCAGCAGCCAAGCATCTTTAACTAGCGGATACAATGAGCAGTTCTTC
CASSQASLTSGYNEQFF
>TRBV19|TRBJ1-2|TRBD1|.
TGTGCCAGTAGTTCCGGGACAGGCGACTATGGCTACACCTTC
CASSSGTGDYGYTF
>TRBV4-3|TRBJ1-3|.|.
TGCGCCAGCAGCCAAGGGATCGACAGACGCTCTGGAAACACCATATATTTT
CASSQGIDRRSGNTIYF
>TRBV7-9|TRBJ1-5|TRBD1|few
TGTGCCAGCAGCTTAGAGGGTGGGACAGGGCCCCCCTATCAGCCCCAGCATTTT
CASSLEGGTGPPYQPQHF
>TRBV18|TRBJ2-6|.|once
TGTGCCAGCTCATCACAGCTTTCTGGGGCCAACGTCCTGACTTTC
CASSSQLSGANVLTF
>TRBV5-1|TRBJ2-7|TRBD2|.
TGCGCCAGCAGCTTGGTGGGACTAGACAACTACGAGCAGTACTTC
CASSLVGLDNYEQYF
>TRBV2|TRBJ2-7|TRBD1|.
TGTGCCAGCAAGGGGACAGTCGACTACGAGCAGTACTTC
CASKGTVDYEQYF
>TRBV18|TRBJ1-5|.|.
TGTGCCAGCTCACCGGTTAGTGGTCAGGGCGCCGAGGGGCGCAATCAGCCCCAGCATTTT
CASSPVSGQGAEGRNQPQHF
>TRBV19|TRBJ1-5|TRBD1|few
TGTGCCAGTAGTATAGTGGCAGGGGGTAATCAGCCCCAGCATTTT
CASSIVAGGNQPQHF
>TRBV7-6|TRBJ2-2|TRBD2|.
TGTGCCAGCAGCTCAAGTCGGGGCGGGAGCGACACCGGGGAGCTGTTTTTT
CASSSSRGGSDTGELFF
>TRBV12-3/TRBV12-4|TRBJ2-2|.|.
TGTGCCAGCAGTTCAGCAGGCGGGGAGCTGTTTTTT
CASSSAGGELFF
>TRBV3-1/TRBV3-2|TRBJ1-2|.|once
TGTGCCAGCAGCCAAGAGCGGGGGAGGAACTATGGCTACACCTTC
CASSQERGRNYGYTF
>TRBV2|TRBJ1-1|.|.
TGTGCCAGCGGGGTCTCCCTGATCACTGAAGCTTTCTTT
CASGVSLITEAFF
>TRBV5-1|TRBJ1-1|.|.
TGCGCCAGCAGCTTGGAGGGAACTGAAGCTTTCTTT
CASSLEGTEAFF
>TRBV3-1/TRBV3-2|TRBJ1-5|.|.
TGTGCCAGCAGCCAAGGGGGGTATCAGCCCCAGCATTTT
CASSQGGYQPQHF
>TRBV5-1|TRBJ1-2|.|.
TGCGCCAGCAGCTTGGAACAGACCAGAGGCTACACCTTC
CASSLEQTRGYTF
>TRBV10-2|TRBJ1-2|TRBD1|.
TGCGCCAGCAGATCCTCAGGCAGGGGGCTAGATGGCTACACCTTC
CASRSSGRGLDGYTF
>TRBV27|TRBJ2-7|TRBD2|.
TGTGTCAGCAGTTTTACGACTAGCGGGGGGGACGAGCAGTACTTC
CVSSFTTSGGDEQYF
>TRBV19|TRBJ1-1|.|.
TGTGCCAGTAGTATAGTTCCCTATCCAGGCACTGAAGCTTTCTTT
CASSIVPYPGTEAFF
>TRBV5-5|TRBJ2-7|.|few
TGTGCCAGCAGCTTGGGGCCGGACTACCTCTACGAGCAGTACTTC
CASSLGPDYLYEQYF
>TRBV3-1/TRBV3-2|TRBJ1-3|.|.
TGTGCCAGCAGCCAAGCCGGATACTCTGGAAACACCATATATTTT
CASSQAGYSGNTIYF
>TRBV7-2|TRBJ2-5|TRBD2|.
TGTGCCAGCAGCTTAGCAGGCCCGCTAGCGGGGGGCCAAGAGACCCAGTACTTC
CASSLAGPLAGGQETQYF
>TRBV3-1/TRBV3-2|TRBJ1-1|TRBD1|.
TGTGCCAGCAGCCAGTACAGGGGGAACACTGAAGCTTTCTTT
CASSQYRGNTEAFF
>TRBV10-3|TRBJ1-1|TRBD1|.
TGTGCCACTAACCACCGACAGGGGGGCACTGAAGCTTTCTTT
CATNHRQGGTEAFF
>TRBV7-9|TRBJ2-5|.|few
TGTGCCAGCAGCTTGGGGGCCAGTGGGGGTCAAGAGACCCAGTACTTC
CASSLGASGGQETQYF
>TRBV28|TRBJ1-1|.|.
TGTGCCAGCAGTTTACCCCCCGGGTACACTGAAGCTTTCTTT
CASSLPPGYTEAFF
>TRBV18|TRBJ1-5|.|.
TGTGCCAGCTCGTCAGGGTTATCAAATCAGCCCCAGCATTTT
CASSSGLSNQPQHF